The 27 T cell receptor beta chains listed next were all sequenced from one sample in a study of T-cell reconstitution after alpha-beta-depleted transplantation in children. Preparation of the TCRbeta library was carried out with unique molecular identifiers. Using its own MiXCR run on the PCR reads, TCRdb lists one record per CDR3 protein. The profile shows 330,000 or so distinct CDR3 sequences, roughly a tenth of them singletons. The sequencing used PBMCs, collected before TCRalphabeta/CD19-depleted stem cell transplant. These receptor sequences come from a boy in the first two years of life with acute myeloid leukemia, due to receive a stem cell transplant.

This clonotype was observed many times. The chain couples TRBV29-1 to TRBJ2-7, with D perhaps matching TRBD2 (5 bases). Trimming pared 7 bases from V and 5 bases from J, leaving 15 bases between. The CDR3 loop spans 12 amino acids. Looked up from germline, CDR1 is SQVTM and CDR2 is ANQGSEA. This chain's CDR3 is CSAMELADEQYF. As DNA, the CDR3 is TGCAGCGCCATGGAGCTAGCTGACGAGCAGTACTTC.

This clonotype was counted ten times or more. This chain joins TRBV4-2 and TRBJ2-2; D perhaps matches TRBD2 (6 bases). Germline CDR1 and CDR2: LGHNA and YNFKEQ. With 0 bases removed from V and 6 bases from J, the gap between germline ends came to 8 bases. The CDR3 has 14 amino acids. CDR3 sequence reads: CASSQDTGAGELFF. CDR3 coding DNA: TGTGCCAGCAGCCAAGATACGGGGGCCGGGGAGCTGTTTTTT.

This clonotype turned up a few times. This chain connects TRBV12-3 or TRBV12-4 to TRBJ2-6; 12 bases map to TRBD1. CDR3 length equals 18 residues. V trimming: 6 bases; J trimming: 0 bases; junction bases outside the gene matches: 6. CDR3 protein: CASSRGQGAPSGANVLTF. The CDR3 coding sequence is TGTGCCAGCAGCCGGGGACAGGGGGCGCCCTCTGGGGCCAACGTCCTGACTTTC.

This clonotype was found many times. This rearrangement joins TRBV20-1 to TRBJ1-4; D ambiguous. CDR3 length equals 14 residues. The V and J ends lost 5 bases and 2 bases respectively, with 12 bases between them. The germline CDR1 and CDR2 sequences are DFQATT and SNEGSKA (reference sequence). The CDR3 spells CSAVPAITNEKLFF. The CDR3 DNA follows: TGCAGTGCTGTACCGGCCATTACTAATGAAAAACTGTTTTTT.

The chain is built from TRBV29-1 and TRBJ2-7; 11 bases agree with TRBD1. The V gene's germline CDR1 is SQVTM and CDR2 ANQGSEA. This CDR3 spans 15 amino acids. V lost 4 bases, J lost 4 bases, and 9 bases stayed unmatched. CDR3: CSVVERTGGKYEQYF. CDR3 DNA sequence: TGCAGCGTTGTCGAGCGGACAGGGGGCAAATACGAGCAGTACTTC.

This clonotype was seen repeatedly, ten times or more. J is TRBJ2-7 and V is TRBV5-1, with TRBD1 matching over 7 bases. CDR1 and CDR2 from the germline V gene are SGHRS and YFSETQ. CDR3 size: 14 residues. V was clipped by 2 bases and J by 2 bases; unmatched bases: 4. Here the CDR3 reads CASSFDRVTYEQYF. CDR3 bases: TGCGCCAGCAGCTTCGACAGGGTTACCTACGAGCAGTACTTC.

This clonotype was seen ten or more times. This rearrangement joins TRBV5-1 to TRBJ2-5, with 7 bases lining up with TRBD2. This CDR3 region has 16 residues. The germline CDR1 and CDR2 sequences are SGHRS and YFSETQ. V was pared by 0 bases and J by 4 bases, with 9 bases of the junction left unmatched. The CDR3 DNA reads as TGCGCCAGCAGCTTGGGACTAGCTGGGGGAGGAGAGACCCAGTACTTC. The encoded protein is CASSLGLAGGGETQYF.

This clonotype was counted many times. The chain is built from TRBV2 and TRBJ2-7; D not certain. CDR3 size: 12 residues. Germline V gives CDR1 SNHLY, CDR2 FYNNEI. The V gene lost 3 bases and the J gene lost 2 bases, with 5 bases spanning the gap. The CDR3 is CASSDTAYEQYF. The CDR3 DNA sequence: TGTGCCAGCAGTGACACCGCCTACGAGCAGTACTTC.

This clonotype was counted ten times or more. The chain joins TRBV11-2 to TRBJ2-4; 7 nucleotides agree with TRBD1. This CDR3 has 18 amino acids. The germline V gene has CDR1 SGHAT and CDR2 FQNNGV. V trimming: 5 bases; J trimming: 0 bases; junction bases outside the gene matches: 13. The CDR3 is CASSPPLQDRLAKNIQYF. The CDR3 DNA follows: TGTGCCAGCAGCCCCCCATTACAGGACAGGTTAGCCAAAAACATTCAGTACTTC.

This clonotype occurred many times. This sequence joins TRBV5-1 and TRBJ2-5; D not resolved. The V end was cut by 0 bases, the J end by 1 base, with 7 bases between. CDR3 length equals 14 residues. CDR1 and CDR2 (germline): SGHRS, YFSETQ. CDR3 in amino acids: CASSLVEAQETQYF. The CDR3 DNA reads as TGCGCCAGCAGCTTGGTAGAGGCCCAAGAGACCCAGTACTTC. Using reference TRBV5-1 and TRBJ2-5 for the parts outside the CDR3, the full variable domain is KAGVTQTPRYLIKTRGQQVTLSCSPISGHRSVSWYQQTPGQGLQFLFEYFSETQRNKGNFPGRFSGRQFSNSRSEMNVSTLELGDSALYLCASSLVEAQETQYFGPGTRLLVL.

This clonotype was picked up many times. The chain combines TRBV7-9 with TRBJ1-5; tentatively, D is TRBD1 (5 bases). Germline CDR1 and CDR2: SEHNR and FQNEAQ (reference sequence). The CDR3 runs 15 residues. V lost 1 base to trimming and J lost 2 bases, with 9 bases between them. Written as DNA, the CDR3 is TGTGCCAGCAGCTTAGAAGGGGTCGGCAATCAGCCCCAGCATTTT. This codes for CASSLEGVGNQPQHF.

There are many counts of this clonotype. The chain couples TRBV11-3 to TRBJ2-3; D is unclear. CDR3 length: 15 residues. With 2 bases removed from V and 3 bases from J, the gap between germline ends came to 12 bases. Germline CDR1 SGHNT, CDR2 YENEEA. As DNA, the CDR3 is TGTGCCAGCAGCTTACCAGTTGGGCCTACAGATACGCAGTATTTT. As protein: CASSLPVGPTDTQYF. Based on the CDR3 plus reference TRBV11-3 and TRBJ2-3, the full variable domain is EAGVVQSPRYKIIEKKQPVAFWCNPISGHNTLYWYLQNLGQGPELLIRYENEEAVDDSQLPKDRFSAERLKGVDSTLKIQPAELGDSAVYLCASSLPVGPTDTQYFGPGTRLTVL.

In its sample, this clonotype was seen many times. V and J are TRBV7-9 and TRBJ2-7, with 8 bases aligning to TRBD1. V shed 5 bases, J shed 1 base, and the junction held 10 bases outside the gene matches. This CDR3 has 16 residues. Germline CDR1 reads SEHNR; CDR2 reads FQNEAQ (reference sequence). CDR3 DNA: TGTGCCAGCAGCGCTTACGACAGGGGAGCATCCTACGAGCAGTACTTC. This sequence encodes CASSAYDRGASYEQYF. Supplemented by reference TRBV7-9 and TRBJ2-7, the full variable domain reads DTGVSQNPRHKITKRGQNVTFRCDPISEHNRLYWYRQTLGQGPEFLTYFQNEAQLEKSRLLSDRFSAERPKGSFSTLEIQRTEQGDSAMYLCASSAYDRGASYEQYFGPGTRLTVT.

This clonotype has at least ten counts. This chain links TRBV20-1 with TRBJ2-1, with D perhaps matching TRBD1 (5 bases). Trimming removed 5 bases at V and 3 bases at J, with 17 bases between. Germline CDR1 DFQATT, CDR2 SNEGSKA (reference sequence). The CDR3 is 15 residues long. The CDR3 DNA is TGCAGTGCTGCACCTAGGGGTTTGGACTACAATGAGCAGTTCTTC. Residues: CSAAPRGLDYNEQFF.

This clonotype was seen repeatedly, ten times or more. The V gene is TRBV11-2, the J gene TRBJ2-3; D unclear. The CDR3 runs 14 residues. Germline V gene lookup returns CDR1 SGHAT and CDR2 FQNNGV. With 5 bases removed from V and 6 bases from J, the gap between germline ends came to 15 bases. The CDR3 coding sequence is TGTGCCAGCAGCCCATTGACAAGCGCTGATACGCAGTATTTT. Translating gives CASSPLTSADTQYF. Full variable domain (outside the CDR3, taken from reference TRBV11-2 and TRBJ2-3): EAGVAQSPRYKIIEKRQSVAFWCNPISGHATLYWYQQILGQGPKLLIQFQNNGVVDDSQLPKDRFSAERLKGVDSTLKIQPAKLEDSAVYLCASSPLTSADTQYFGPGTRLTVL.

As regards this clonotype: A much larger clone lies one base from this, so it may be a read error. This chain joins TRBV28 and TRBJ2-3; D might be TRBD2 (6 bases). The CDR3 consists of 14 residues. With 4 bases removed from V and 2 bases from J, the gap between germline ends came to 10 bases. Germline CDR1 MDHEN, CDR2 SYDVKM. CDR3 protein: CASSWGRTTDTQYF. In nucleotides, the CDR3 is TGTGCCAGCAGTTGGGGGAGGACCACAGATACGCAGTATTTT.

This clonotype was seen at least ten times. The DNA of the CDR3 is TGTGCCAGCACACTGGGACGAGGGGGCGGCTACACCTTC. Protein sequence: CASTLGRGGGYTF. The J gene is TRBJ1-2, the V gene TRBV25-1, with 7 bases fitting TRBD1. Losses at the gene ends were 7 bases for V and 8 bases for J; bases not matched to a gene: 10. The CDR3 contains 13 residues. Germline V CDR1 and CDR2: MGHDK, SYGVNS.

There are many counts of this clonotype. The chain combines TRBV6-5 with TRBJ2-1, with 13 bases matching TRBD2. Per germline, CDR1 MNHEY and CDR2 SVGAGI. The CDR3 extends over 15 amino acids. The V and J ends lost 5 bases and 7 bases, in that order; junction bases with no gene match: 5. The CDR3 here is CASSNMGLAGNEQFF. For the CDR3, the DNA is TGTGCCAGCAGTAACATGGGACTAGCGGGAAATGAGCAGTTCTTC.

In its sample, this clonotype was seen a few times. The chain couples TRBV3-1 to TRBJ2-5, with D tentatively TRBD2 (7 bases). The CDR3 is 15 amino acids. From germline, CDR1 is LGHDT and CDR2 YNNKEL (reference sequence). V lost 0 bases and J lost 2, with 10 bases in between. The chain's CDR3 is CASSQDAGAQETQYF. CDR3 DNA: TGTGCCAGCAGCCAAGATGCGGGGGCTCAAGAGACCCAGTACTTC.

This clonotype turned up a few times. The chain carries TRBV20-1 and TRBJ2-7; perhaps D is TRBD1 or TRBD2 (5 bases each). With 5 bases removed from V and 0 bases from J, the gap between germline ends came to 11 bases. The CDR3 covers 13 residues. Germline V CDR1 and CDR2: DFQATT, SNEGSKA (reference sequence). Here the CDR3 DNA reads TGCAGTGCTCCGGGACGGGACTCCTACGAGCAGTACTTC. Its translation is CSAPGRDSYEQYF.

The chain uses TRBV11-1 and TRBJ2-1, with TRBD2 matching 7 bases. CDR1 is SGHAT and CDR2 is FQDESV in the germline V gene (reference sequence). CDR3 length: 17 residues. Trimming at V came to 1 base and at J to 2 bases, leaving 8 bases not matched to a gene. This CDR3 is CASSLGPGRAAYNEQFF. Written as DNA, the CDR3 is TGTGCCAGCAGCTTAGGGCCGGGGAGGGCCGCCTACAATGAGCAGTTCTTC.

This clonotype was recorded at least ten times. This sequence joins TRBV7-8 and TRBJ2-5; D might be TRBD2 (6 bases). V dropped 0 bases and J dropped 3 bases, with 14 bases sitting between them. Germline V gives CDR1 SGHVS, CDR2 FQNEAQ. The CDR3 loop spans 16 amino acids. The CDR3 DNA is TGTGCCAGCAGCTTAGCTGTTCGGGCGGGGAAAGAGACCCAGTACTTC. Encoded protein: CASSLAVRAGKETQYF.

The V call is TRBV7-2, the J call TRBJ2-1, with D unclear. The CDR3 spans 13 residues. Between the trimmed V and J ends, which lost 7 bases and 9 bases, there was a span of 16 bases. Per the germline V gene, CDR1 is SGHTA and CDR2 is FQGNSA. The CDR3 DNA follows: TGTGCCAGCATTCTCCTAGACGTCCGTGAGCAGTTCTTC. Translating gives CASILLDVREQFF.

V gene TRBV6-1 combines with J gene TRBJ2-7; 11 bases match TRBD1. The CDR3 is 14 amino acids. The trim removed 4 bases at V and 6 bases at J, leaving 5 bases unmatched. Germline CDR1 MNHNS, CDR2 SASEGT. DNA of the CDR3: TGTGCCAGCAGTGTTGGGACAGGGGGACGCGAGCAGTACTTC. This codes for CASSVGTGGREQYF.

This clonotype was counted many times. The V gene is TRBV18, the J gene TRBJ1-1; the D gene is possibly TRBD1 (6 bases). Trimming stripped 0 bases from V and 1 base from J, with 9 bases between. The CDR3 sequence is 15 residues long. Germline V gene sequence: CDR1 KGHSH, CDR2 LQKENI. CDR3 in amino acids: CASSPPTGSNTEAFF. CDR3 nucleotide sequence: TGTGCCAGCTCACCACCCACAGGGTCGAACACTGAAGCTTTCTTT.

This clonotype was counted a few times. This CDR3 reads CASSRLDRDYNEQFF. The CDR3 DNA reads as TGTGCCAGCAGTCGCCTAGACAGGGACTACAATGAGCAGTTCTTC. The chain links TRBV5-6 to TRBJ2-1, with 7 bases matching TRBD1. The CDR3 length is 15 residues. CDR1 SGHDT and CDR2 YYEEEE come from the germline V gene. The V and J ends lost 5 bases and 3 bases, in that order; junction bases with no gene match: 8.

This clonotype was seen ten or more times. The genes are TRBV28 and TRBJ1-2; D is unclear. The CDR3 extends over 15 amino acids. The germline V gene has CDR1 MDHEN and CDR2 SYDVKM. The V and J ends lost 3 bases and 9 bases respectively, with 20 bases between them. Written as DNA, the CDR3 is TGTGCCAGCAGTTTTTCGGGCAGGCCCCTCGATAGCTACACCTTC. Its protein product is CASSFSGRPLDSYTF.